The clone carrying this T cell receptor (beta chain) was observed at least ten times. Its antigen is not identified. This sample was taken from a study of early T cells in non-severe SARS-CoV-2 infection. Across the whole study: Bulk RNA isolated from unsorted whole blood underwent sequencing; chains were not paired. Study results and caveats: Sequences matched to VDJdb favored anti-spike CD8 responses, while private and CD4 specificities were missed.

CDR3 length: 16 residues. V trimming: 6 bases; J trimming: 0 bases; junction bases outside the gene matches: 5. The germline gives CDR1 SNHLY, CDR2 FYNNEI. The protocol attached unique molecular identifiers to individual cDNA molecules. A single record per CDR3 protein comes from TCRdb applying MiXCR to the 5' RACE reads. The sample contains 25,000 to 30,000 distinct CDR3 sequences, 5.3% of which appear only once. This clonotype originated in an adult who was a healthcare worker with PCR-confirmed SARS-CoV-2 infection or an uninfected control (not recorded which). Source material: whole blood. This rearrangement joins TRBV2 to TRBJ2-1, with 10 bases identical to TRBD2. CDR3 DNA sequence: TGTGCCAGCAGACTGGGACTAGCGAGCTCCTACAATGAGCAGTTCTTC. Translation gives CASRLGLASSYNEQFF.